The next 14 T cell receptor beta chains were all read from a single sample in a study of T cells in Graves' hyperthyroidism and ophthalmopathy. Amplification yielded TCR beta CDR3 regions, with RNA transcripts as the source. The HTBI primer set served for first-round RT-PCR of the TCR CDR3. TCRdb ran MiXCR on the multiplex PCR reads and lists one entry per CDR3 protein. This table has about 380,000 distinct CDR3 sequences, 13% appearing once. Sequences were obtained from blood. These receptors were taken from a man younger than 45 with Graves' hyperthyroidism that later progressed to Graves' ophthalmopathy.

As DNA, the CDR3 is TGTGCCAGCAGCTCGGAGAATATGAAAGGAAAACTGTTTTTT. Its protein is CASSSENMKGKLFF. The chain carries TRBV5-6 and TRBJ1-4; D unresolved. From germline, CDR1 is SGHDT and CDR2 YYEEEE. The CDR3 covers 14 residues. Trimming took 3 bases from V and 10 from J, leaving 16 bases between them.

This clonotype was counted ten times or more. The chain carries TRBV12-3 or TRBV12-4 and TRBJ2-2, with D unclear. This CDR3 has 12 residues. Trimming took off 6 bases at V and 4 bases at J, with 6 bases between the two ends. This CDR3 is CASSDPTGELFF. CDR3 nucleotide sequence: TGTGCCAGCAGCGACCCCACCGGGGAGCTGTTTTTT.

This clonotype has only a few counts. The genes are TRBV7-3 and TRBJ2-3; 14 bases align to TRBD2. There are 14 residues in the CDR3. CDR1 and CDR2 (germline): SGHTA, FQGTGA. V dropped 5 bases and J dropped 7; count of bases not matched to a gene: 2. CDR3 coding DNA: TGTGCCAGCAGCGGACTAGCGGGGGGTAATACGCAGTATTTT. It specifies CASSGLAGGNTQYF. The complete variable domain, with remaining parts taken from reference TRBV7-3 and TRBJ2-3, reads GAGVSQTPSNKVTEKGKYVELRCDPISGHTALYWYRQSLGQGPEFLIYFQGTGAADDSGLPNDRFFAVRPEGSVSTLKIQRTERGDSAVYLCASSGLAGGNTQYFGPGTRLTVL.

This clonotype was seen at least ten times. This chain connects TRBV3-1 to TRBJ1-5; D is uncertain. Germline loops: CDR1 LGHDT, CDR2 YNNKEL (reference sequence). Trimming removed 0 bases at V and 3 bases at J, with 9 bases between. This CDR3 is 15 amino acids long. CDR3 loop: CASSQDGSNNQPQHF. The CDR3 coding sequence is TGTGCCAGCAGCCAAGATGGGTCTAACAATCAGCCCCAGCATTTT. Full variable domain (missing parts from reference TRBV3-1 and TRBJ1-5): DTAVSQTPKYLVTQMGNDKSIKCEQNLGHDTMYWYKQDSKKFLKIMFSYNNKELIINETVPNRFSPKSPDKAHLNLHINSLELGDSAVYFCASSQDGSNNQPQHFGDGTRLSIL.

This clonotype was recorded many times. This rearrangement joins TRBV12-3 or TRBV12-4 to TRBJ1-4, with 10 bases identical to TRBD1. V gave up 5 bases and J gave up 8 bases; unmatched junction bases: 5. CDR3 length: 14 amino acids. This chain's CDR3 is CASSPGQGHEKLFF. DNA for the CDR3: TGTGCCAGCAGTCCGGGACAGGGGCACGAAAAACTGTTTTTT.

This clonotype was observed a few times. CDR3 sequence (DNA): TGTGCCAGCAGCCAAGACCCAGGGTATGGCTACACCTTC. Its protein product is CASSQDPGYGYTF. V is TRBV7-3 and J is TRBJ1-2; perhaps TRBD1 as D (5 bases). The germline gives CDR1 SGHTA, CDR2 FQGTGA. The CDR3 covers 13 residues. V lost 5 bases and J lost 5, with 12 bases in between. The full variable domain, completed using reference TRBV7-3 and TRBJ1-2, is GAGVSQTPSNKVTEKGKYVELRCDPISGHTALYWYRQSLGQGPEFLIYFQGTGAADDSGLPNDRFFAVRPEGSVSTLKIQRTERGDSAVYLCASSQDPGYGYTFGSGTRLTVV.

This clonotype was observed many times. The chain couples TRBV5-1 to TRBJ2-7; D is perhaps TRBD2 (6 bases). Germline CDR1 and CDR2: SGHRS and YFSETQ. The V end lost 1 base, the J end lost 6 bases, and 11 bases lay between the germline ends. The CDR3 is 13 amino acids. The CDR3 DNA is TGCGCCAGCAGCTTGACTAGCCCGGGCGAGCAGTACTTC. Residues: CASSLTSPGEQYF.

CDR3 sequence reads: CASSPAGTYNEQFF. CDR3 bases: TGCGCCAGCAGCCCAGCGGGGACCTACAATGAGCAGTTCTTC. J is TRBJ2-1 and V is TRBV5-1; 7 positions agree with TRBD2. There are 14 residues in the CDR3. J was trimmed by 2 bases and V by 4 bases; bases with no gene match: 3. CDR1 SGHRS and CDR2 YFSETQ come from the germline V gene.

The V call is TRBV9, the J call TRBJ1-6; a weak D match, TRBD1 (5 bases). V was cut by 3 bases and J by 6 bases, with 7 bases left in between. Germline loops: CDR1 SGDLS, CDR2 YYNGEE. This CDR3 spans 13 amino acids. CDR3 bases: TGTGCCAGCAGCGCCGACAGTAATTCACCCCTCCACTTT. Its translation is CASSADSNSPLHF.

The CDR3, as DNA: TGTGCCAGCAGTCACGGACGGAGCACCGGGGAGCTGTTTTTT. Translated, it gives CASSHGRSTGELFF. This chain links TRBV5-8 with TRBJ2-2, with no clear D. The CDR3 is 14 amino acids. Trimming removed 5 bases from V and 4 bases from J, with 12 bases in between. Per the germline V gene, CDR1 is SGHTS and CDR2 is YDEGEE.

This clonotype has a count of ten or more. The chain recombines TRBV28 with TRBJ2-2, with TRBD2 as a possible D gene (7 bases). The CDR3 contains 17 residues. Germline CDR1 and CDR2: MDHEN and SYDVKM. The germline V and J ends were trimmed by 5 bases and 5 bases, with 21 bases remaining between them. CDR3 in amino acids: CASSPLRGRRGTGELFF. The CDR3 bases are TGTGCCAGCAGTCCGTTGCGGGGGCGGAGGGGAACCGGGGAGCTGTTTTTT.

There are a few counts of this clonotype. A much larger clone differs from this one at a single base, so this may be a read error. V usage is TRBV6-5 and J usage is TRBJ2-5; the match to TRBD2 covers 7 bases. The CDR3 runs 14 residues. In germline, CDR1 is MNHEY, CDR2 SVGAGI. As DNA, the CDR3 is TGTGCCGGCAGTTCGTGGACTAGGCAAGAGACCCAGTACTTC. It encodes CAGSSWTRQETQYF.

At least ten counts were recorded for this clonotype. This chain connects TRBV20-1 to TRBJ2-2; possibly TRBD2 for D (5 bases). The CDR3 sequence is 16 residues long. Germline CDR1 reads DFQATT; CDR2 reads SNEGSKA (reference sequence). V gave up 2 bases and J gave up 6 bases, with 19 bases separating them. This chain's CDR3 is CSARRAGQQVSGELFF. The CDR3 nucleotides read TGCAGTGCTAGAAGGGCGGGCCAGCAGGTCTCCGGGGAGCTGTTTTTT.

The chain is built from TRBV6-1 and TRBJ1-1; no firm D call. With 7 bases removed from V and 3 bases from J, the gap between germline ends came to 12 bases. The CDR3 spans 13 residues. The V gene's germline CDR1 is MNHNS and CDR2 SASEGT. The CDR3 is CASTKRDYTEAFF. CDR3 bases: TGTGCCAGCACCAAAAGGGATTACACTGAAGCTTTCTTT.